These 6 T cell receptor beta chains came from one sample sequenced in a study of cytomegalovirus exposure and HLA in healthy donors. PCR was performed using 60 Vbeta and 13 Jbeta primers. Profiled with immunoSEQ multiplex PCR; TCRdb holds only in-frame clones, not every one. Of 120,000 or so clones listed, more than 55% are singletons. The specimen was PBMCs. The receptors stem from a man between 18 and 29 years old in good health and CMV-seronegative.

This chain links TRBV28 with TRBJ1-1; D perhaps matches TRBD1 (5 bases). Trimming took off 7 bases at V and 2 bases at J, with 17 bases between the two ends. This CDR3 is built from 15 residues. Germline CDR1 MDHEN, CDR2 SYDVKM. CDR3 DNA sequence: TGTGCCAGCATTGGAGCTCAGGGCGCCAACACTGAAGCTTTCTTT. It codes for CASIGAQGANTEAFF.

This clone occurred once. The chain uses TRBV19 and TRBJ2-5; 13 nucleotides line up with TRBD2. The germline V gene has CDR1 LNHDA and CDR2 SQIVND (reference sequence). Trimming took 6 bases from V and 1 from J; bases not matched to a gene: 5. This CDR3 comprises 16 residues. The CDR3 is CASRGRLAGGQETQYF. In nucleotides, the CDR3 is TGTGCCAGTAGGGGCCGACTAGCGGGGGGCCAAGAGACCCAGTACTTC.

The CDR3 DNA reads TGTGCCAGCAGATCCGGACTAGCGGGTTACAATGAGCAGTTCTTC. Protein sequence: CASRSGLAGYNEQFF. The V call is TRBV7-2, the J call TRBJ2-1; 11 bases agree with TRBD2. Per the germline V gene, CDR1 is SGHTA and CDR2 is FQGNSA. J gave up 4 bases and V 6 bases, and 5 bases lay outside the gene matches. This CDR3 is 15 amino acids long.

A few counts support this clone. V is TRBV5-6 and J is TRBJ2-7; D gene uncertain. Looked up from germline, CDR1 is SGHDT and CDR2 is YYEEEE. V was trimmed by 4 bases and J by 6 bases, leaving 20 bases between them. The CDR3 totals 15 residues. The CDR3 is CASSPKSRSHSEQYF. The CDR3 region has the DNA TGTGCCAGCAGCCCCAAATCCAGAAGTCATTCCGAGCAGTACTTC.

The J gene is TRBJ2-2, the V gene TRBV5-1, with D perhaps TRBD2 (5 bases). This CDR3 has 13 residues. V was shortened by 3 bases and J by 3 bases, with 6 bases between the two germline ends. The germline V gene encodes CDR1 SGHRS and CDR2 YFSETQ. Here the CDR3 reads CASSSDYTGELFF. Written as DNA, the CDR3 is TGCGCCAGCAGCTCGGACTACACCGGGGAGCTGTTTTTT. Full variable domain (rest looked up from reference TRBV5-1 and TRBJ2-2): KAGVTQTPRYLIKTRGQQVTLSCSPISGHRSVSWYQQTPGQGLQFLFEYFSETQRNKGNFPGRFSGRQFSNSRSEMNVSTLELGDSALYLCASSSDYTGELFFGEGSRLTVL.

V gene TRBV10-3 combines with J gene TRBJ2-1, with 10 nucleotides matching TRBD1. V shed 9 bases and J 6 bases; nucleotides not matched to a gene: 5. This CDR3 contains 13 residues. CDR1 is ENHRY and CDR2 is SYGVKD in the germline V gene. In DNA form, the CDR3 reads TGTGCCATAGGGGACAGGGGTTTCAATGAGCAGTTCTTC. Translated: CAIGDRGFNEQFF.